This T cell receptor (beta chain) stems from a study of blood T cell repertoires in COVID-19. Across the study: The samples span acute and convalescent COVID-19 from the United States, Italy and Spain. Sources were T cells, B-cell-depleted T cells, or PBMCs; the material itself was cDNA or gDNA.

Per the germline V gene, CDR1 is MNHEY and CDR2 is SVGAGI. The CDR3 is 15 residues long. Trimming took 2 bases from V and 6 from J; bases not matched to a gene: 6. In the original processing: Estimation of nucleated cell counts relied on the amplification of reference gene primers. Sequenced by immunoSEQ multiplex PCR; TCRdb stores in-frame clones only, minus some. V and J calls and clone size follow that table, whereas D and trimming were derived from the DNA. Of around 53,000 clones detected, roughly 83% appear once; the ten largest clones hold more than 15%. What was sequenced was peripheral blood. The source of this sequence is a man in his 70s with active COVID-19. The rearrangement joins TRBV6-5 to TRBJ2-7; 11 bases fit TRBD2. CDR3 sequence reads: CASSYATSGIVEQYF. DNA of the CDR3: TGTGCCAGCAGTTACGCGACTAGCGGGATAGTCGAGCAGTACTTC.